Each of the 22 T cell receptor beta chains below was sequenced from the same sample in a study of blood T cell repertoires in COVID-19 (dated by TCRdb to about 2020). Receptors were amplified or captured by the immunoSEQ multiplex PCR assay. TCRdb limited this immuneACCESS table to in-frame rearrangements with V and J called. A share of clones is missing; checked studies link under half to unresolved V genes, and the rest is unexplained. The sample has a few hundred thousand clones on record, approximately 80% of them singletons. The biggest ten clones account for around 9.2% of the sample. Sequencing was done on a sample of peripheral blood. Source of these receptors: a human donor in a cohort sampled during active COVID-19.

The rearrangement joins TRBV7-9 to TRBJ2-2, with D perhaps TRBD1 (5 bases). V lost 4 bases, J lost 8 bases, and 11 bases lay in between. Germline CDR1 and CDR2: SEHNR and FQNEAQ (reference sequence). The CDR3 runs to 13 residues. CDR3 protein: CASSSVGLGELFF. CDR3 DNA: TGTGCCAGCAGCTCAGTGGGGCTTGGGGAGCTGTTTTTT.

This clone appeared once. V gene TRBV3-1 (or the pseudogene TRBV3-2) combines with J gene TRBJ2-7, with 8 bases matching TRBD2. The V gene end was trimmed by 1 base and the J gene end by 6 bases; junction bases not matched to a gene: 8. Germline V gene data show CDR1 as LGHDT and CDR2 as YNNKEL (reference sequence). The CDR3 has 15 residues. The DNA of the CDR3 is TGTGCCAGCAGCCAAGGGATCGGGACTAGTGGCGAGCAGTACTTC. It encodes CASSQGIGTSGEQYF.

This chain uses TRBV9 with TRBJ1-2, with a tentative D call TRBD1 (5 bases). The germline V and J ends were trimmed by 0 bases and 5 bases, with 8 bases remaining between them. Germline CDR1 reads SGDLS; CDR2 reads YYNGEE. This CDR3 comprises 13 residues. The CDR3: CASSVVSGYGYTF. The CDR3 bases are TGTGCCAGCAGCGTAGTCTCAGGGTATGGCTACACCTTC.

This clone was recorded only once. This chain connects TRBV6-5 to TRBJ2-3, with 9 nucleotides matching TRBD2. The CDR3 has 16 amino acids. Germline CDR1 MNHEY, CDR2 SVGAGI. The junction had 7 bases not matched to a gene; V was cut back by 0 bases and J by 6 bases. The CDR3 bases are TGTGCCAGCAGTTACTCGCGCGGGGGGGCCGGGGATACGCAGTATTTT. As protein: CASSYSRGGAGDTQYF.

The genes are TRBV5-5 and TRBJ2-5; 7 nucleotides match TRBD1. After removal of 4 bases from V and 5 bases from J, the junction contained 8 bases not matched to a gene. The germline V gene encodes CDR1 SGHKS and CDR2 YYEKEE (reference sequence). This CDR3 has 14 residues. CDR3 DNA sequence: TGTGCCAGCAGCCTCGACAGGGTATCGGAGACCCAGTACTTC. Residues: CASSLDRVSETQYF.

The rearrangement links TRBV13 to TRBJ2-5; D may be TRBD1 (5 bases). The CDR3 totals 13 residues. Germline-derived CDR1 and CDR2 are PRHDT and FYEKMQ (reference sequence). V was clipped by 1 base and J by 5 bases, with 8 bases between them. The CDR3 region has the DNA TGTGCCAGCAGCTTAGAACAGGCGGAGACCCAGTACTTC. Its protein product is CASSLEQAETQYF.

In its sample, this clone was seen once. The chain couples TRBV5-4 to TRBJ2-7; TRBD1 matches at 8 bases. Looked up from germline, CDR1 is SGHNT and CDR2 is YYREEE (reference sequence). CDR3 length: 14 residues. V dropped 4 bases and J dropped 3; count of bases not matched to a gene: 6. CDR3 nucleotides: TGTGCCAGCAGCCGGACAGGGTATCACTACGAGCAGTACTTC. It is translated as CASSRTGYHYEQYF.

V is TRBV27 and J is TRBJ2-7, with TRBD1 matching over 8 bases. The junction had 8 bases not matched to a gene; V was cut back by 5 bases and J by 2 bases. The germline gives CDR1 MNHEY, CDR2 SMNVEV (reference sequence). The CDR3 has 15 residues. Written as DNA, the CDR3 is TGTGCCAGCAGTCCTGTCGCCAGGGGGCCCTACGAGCAGTACTTC. This codes for CASSPVARGPYEQYF.

J is TRBJ2-1 and V is TRBV5-5; no clear D gene. This CDR3 spans 14 amino acids. Germline V gene lookup returns CDR1 SGHKS and CDR2 YYEKEE (reference sequence). Trimming cost V 7 bases and J 0 bases, with 11 bases left between them. The chain's CDR3 is CASRDSSSYNEQFF. Here the CDR3 DNA reads TGTGCCAGCCGCGACTCGAGCTCCTACAATGAGCAGTTCTTC.

The V gene is TRBV28, the J gene TRBJ1-2, with D possibly being TRBD1 (6 bases). The germline V gene has CDR1 MDHEN and CDR2 SYDVKM. V was clipped by 6 bases and J by 1 base, with 12 bases between them. This CDR3 is built from 14 residues. The CDR3 loop reads CASRTGTYNYGYTF. CDR3 coding DNA: TGTGCCAGCAGGACCGGGACATATAACTATGGCTACACCTTC.

The J gene is TRBJ1-2, the V gene TRBV27; D not certain. CDR1 and CDR2 (germline): MNHEY, SMNVEV (reference sequence). V was clipped by 5 bases and J by 2 bases, with 15 bases between them. The CDR3 extends over 15 amino acids. CDR3 coding DNA: TGTGCCAGCAGTCCCCTCGGCGGGGTGAACTATGGCTACACCTTC. The encoded protein is CASSPLGGVNYGYTF.

The chain uses TRBV7-2 and TRBJ1-5; 7 bases are shared with TRBD1. With 1 base clipped from V and 0 bases from J, the junction kept 9 bases outside the gene matches. CDR3 length equals 18 residues. Germline assignment: CDR1 SGHTA and CDR2 FQGNSA. The CDR3 here is CASSLGMGQSISNQPQHF. The CDR3, as DNA: TGTGCCAGCAGCTTAGGGATGGGACAGTCTATTAGCAATCAGCCCCAGCATTTT.

The V and J genes are TRBV6-2 or TRBV6-3 and TRBJ2-7, with D perhaps TRBD2 (5 bases). CDR1 is MNHEY, CDR2 SVGEGT, per germline. The CDR3 sequence is 14 residues long. The germline V and J ends were trimmed by 6 bases and 3 bases, with 15 bases remaining between them. CDR3 protein: CASSESGELYEQYF. The DNA of the CDR3 is TGTGCCAGCAGCGAGTCCGGGGAACTCTACGAGCAGTACTTC.

The chain links TRBV10-3 to TRBJ2-7, with D perhaps TRBD1 (6 bases). Trimming shortened V by 6 bases and J by 0 bases, and 15 bases separated the two germline ends. This CDR3 region has 15 residues. Germline CDR1 and CDR2: ENHRY and SYGVKD. The CDR3 is CAISEGWGPSYEQYF. As DNA, the CDR3 is TGTGCCATCAGCGAGGGGTGGGGGCCCTCCTACGAGCAGTACTTC.

A few counts support this clone. The CDR3 here is CASGAKYGYTF. In DNA, the CDR3 is TGTGCCAGCGGGGCGAAGTATGGCTACACCTTC. The rearrangement links TRBV3-1 (or the pseudogene TRBV3-2) to TRBJ1-2; perhaps TRBD1 as D (5 bases). Between the trimmed V and J ends, which lost 8 bases and 5 bases, there was a span of 9 bases. From germline, CDR1 is LGHDT and CDR2 YNNKEL (reference sequence). CDR3 length equals 11 residues.

This clone has just one count. This chain connects TRBV7-2 to TRBJ2-5; possible D gene TRBD1, 6 bases. V was pared by 1 base and J by 5 bases, with 17 bases between. The CDR3 sequence is 16 residues long. Germline values: CDR1 SGHTA, CDR2 FQGNSA. CDR3 sequence: CASSLGLLGTRETQYF. The DNA of the CDR3 is TGTGCCAGCAGCTTAGGTCTTTTGGGGACAAGGGAGACCCAGTACTTC.

V is TRBV18 and J is TRBJ1-2, with 8 bases lining up with TRBD1. This CDR3 has 14 amino acids. Germline CDR1 KGHSH, CDR2 LQKENI. Unmatched junction bases numbered 4, after V lost 3 bases and J lost 4 bases. The CDR3 region is CASSPAGGAYGYTF. As DNA, the CDR3 is TGTGCCAGCTCACCCGCAGGGGGCGCCTATGGCTACACCTTC.

This chain joins TRBV14 and TRBJ1-2; a possible D gene is TRBD1 (5 bases). The CDR3 loop spans 16 amino acids. The germline gives CDR1 SGHDN, CDR2 FVKESK. Trimming removed 4 bases from V and 1 base from J, with 16 bases in between. CDR3 coding DNA: TGTGCCAGCAGCCCCCGGGCGGGGCTAAATAACTATGGCTACACCTTC. Encoded protein: CASSPRAGLNNYGYTF.

The rearrangement uses TRBV5-5 and TRBJ2-5, with 14 bases lining up with TRBD2. This CDR3 is built from 17 residues. Germline loops: CDR1 SGHKS, CDR2 YYEKEE (reference sequence). The junction had 6 bases not matched to a gene; V was cut back by 0 bases and J by 5 bases. Here the CDR3 reads CASSLGLAGGQWETQYF. CDR3 in DNA: TGTGCCAGCAGCTTGGGACTAGCGGGGGGGCAGTGGGAGACCCAGTACTTC.

This chain links TRBV7-2 with TRBJ1-1; D gene ambiguous. The CDR3 contains 16 residues. The V end lost 1 base, the J end lost 0 bases, and 12 bases lay between the germline ends. Germline V gene sequence: CDR1 SGHTA, CDR2 FQGNSA. CDR3 sequence reads: CASSLDADTMNTEAFF. The CDR3 coding sequence is TGTGCCAGCAGCTTAGACGCAGACACCATGAACACTGAAGCTTTCTTT.

The gene calls are TRBV11-2 and TRBJ2-7; 8 bases fit TRBD2. J lost 2 bases, V lost 7 bases, and 7 bases had no gene match. CDR1 is SGHAT and CDR2 is FQNNGV in the germline V gene. There are 14 residues in the CDR3. CDR3 loop: CASKLSGGAYEQYF. The CDR3 DNA follows: TGTGCCAGCAAGCTCTCGGGGGGGGCCTACGAGCAGTACTTC.

The chain recombines TRBV11-2 with TRBJ1-5; 8 bases match TRBD1. Unmatched junction bases numbered 5, after V lost 3 bases and J lost 4 bases. From germline, CDR1 is SGHAT and CDR2 FQNNGV. The CDR3 contains 15 residues. The DNA of the CDR3 is TGTGCCAGCAGCTTTCAGGGGGCGGGTAATCAGCCCCAGCATTTT. This codes for CASSFQGAGNQPQHF.